This TCR beta chain was sequenced during a study of patients and donors after allogeneic stem cell transplantation. The CDR3 length is 18 residues. The germline gives CDR1 MNHEY, CDR2 SMNVEV (reference sequence). Trimming cost V 7 bases and J 4 bases; bases outside gene matches: 17. TCRdb called the RT-PCR reads again in MiXCR, with one record for every CDR3 protein. Here the sample spans some 200,000 distinct CDR3 sequences, 41% being singletons. The chain links TRBV27 to TRBJ2-1; 9 nucleotides agree with TRBD2. What was sequenced was blood, either unsorted or a sorted T cell fraction (not recorded which). This receptor was taken from a human donor who was either an allogeneic HSCT recipient or a stem cell or donor lymphocyte infusion donor (not recorded which). It is not recorded whose cells these are; they may come from a transplant donor. The CDR3 DNA is TGTGCCAGCATCCTGGGACTAGCTGCTGATAAAAGGTACAATGAGCAGTTCTTC. The encoded protein is CASILGLAADKRYNEQFF.